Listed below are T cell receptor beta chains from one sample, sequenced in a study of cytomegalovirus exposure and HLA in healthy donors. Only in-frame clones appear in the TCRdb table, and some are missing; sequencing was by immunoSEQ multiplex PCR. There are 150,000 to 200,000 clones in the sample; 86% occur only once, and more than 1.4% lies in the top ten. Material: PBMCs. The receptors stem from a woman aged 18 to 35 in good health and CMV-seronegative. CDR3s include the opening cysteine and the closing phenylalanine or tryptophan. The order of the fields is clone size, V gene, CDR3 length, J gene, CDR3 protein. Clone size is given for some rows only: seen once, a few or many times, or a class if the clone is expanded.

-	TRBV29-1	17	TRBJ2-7	CSVELILAGASRYEQYF
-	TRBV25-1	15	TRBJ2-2	CASSNSRANTGELFF
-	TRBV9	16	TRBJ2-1	CASSVPARGDYNEQFF
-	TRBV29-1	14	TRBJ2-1	CSVGEWGQHNEQFF
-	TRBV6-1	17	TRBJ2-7	CASSEWGVTGSSYEQYF
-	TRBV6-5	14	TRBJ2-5	CASSYAGTQETQYF
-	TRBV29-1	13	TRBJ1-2	CSVGAGGADGYTF
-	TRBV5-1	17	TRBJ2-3	CASSLAYRGGGLDTQYF
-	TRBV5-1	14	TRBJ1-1	CASSLILENTEAFF
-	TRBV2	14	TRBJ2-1	CASRREWSYNEQFF
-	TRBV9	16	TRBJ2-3	CASSVVPVTSTDTQYF
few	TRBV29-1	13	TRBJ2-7	CSVEGGRSYEQYF
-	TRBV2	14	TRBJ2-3	CASKRTGPTDTQYF
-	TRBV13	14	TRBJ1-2	CASSLVYSGNGYTF
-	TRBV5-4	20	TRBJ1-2	CASSLEGQVVGLPGNYGYTF
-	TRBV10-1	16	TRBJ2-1	CATSGPPVAAYNEQFF
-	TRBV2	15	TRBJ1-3	CASRKDRDSGNTIYF
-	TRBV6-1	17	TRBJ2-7	CASSEAWTSGRSYEQYF
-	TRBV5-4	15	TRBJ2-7	CASSHEPGGSYEQYF
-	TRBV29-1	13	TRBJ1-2	CSVRRGQVDGYTF
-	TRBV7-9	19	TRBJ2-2	CASSLVKLAGATLTGELFF
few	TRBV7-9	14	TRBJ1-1	CASRGGGPNTEAFF
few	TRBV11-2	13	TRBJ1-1	CASVWGVNTEAFF
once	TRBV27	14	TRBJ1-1	CASSPSGAGPEAFF
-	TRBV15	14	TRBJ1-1	CATSPNRDRRRAFF
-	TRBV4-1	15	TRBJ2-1	CASSQGAGRDNEQFF
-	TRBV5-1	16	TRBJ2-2	CASSLGHKQNTGELFF
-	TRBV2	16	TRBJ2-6	CASSPGHNSGANVLTF
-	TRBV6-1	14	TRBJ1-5	CASSDAQGGQPQHF
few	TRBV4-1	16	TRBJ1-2	CASSQEPGRQQGGYTF
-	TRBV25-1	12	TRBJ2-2	CASSEGGGELFF
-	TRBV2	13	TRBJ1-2	CASSTSEGGAFTF
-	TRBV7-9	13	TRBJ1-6	CASSMDSFSPLHF
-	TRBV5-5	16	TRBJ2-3	CASSFPTSGSADTQYF
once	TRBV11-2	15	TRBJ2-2	CASSLLEGAIGELFF
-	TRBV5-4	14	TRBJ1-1	CASSPYRVGTEAFF
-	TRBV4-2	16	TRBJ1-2	CASSLSPGQGNYGYTF
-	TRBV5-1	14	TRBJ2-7	CASSSLDSSYEQYF
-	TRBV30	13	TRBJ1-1	CAWSQTGGTEAFF
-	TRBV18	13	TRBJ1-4	CASLGSANEKLFF
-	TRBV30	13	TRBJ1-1	CAWSRAVGQEAFF
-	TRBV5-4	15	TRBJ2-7	CASSSTLAGIYEQYF
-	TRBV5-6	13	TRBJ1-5	CASSRTGMQPQHF
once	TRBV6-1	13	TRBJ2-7	CASSEGSEWEQYF
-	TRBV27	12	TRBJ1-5	CASSRNNQPQHF
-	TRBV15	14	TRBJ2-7	CATSSAPQGYEQYF
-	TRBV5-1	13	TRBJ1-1	CASSWGHDTEAFF
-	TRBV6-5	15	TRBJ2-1	CASSYIAGAYNEQFF
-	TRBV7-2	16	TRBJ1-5	CASSLESTGGYQPQHF
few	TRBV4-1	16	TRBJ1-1	CASSQSGRGADTEAFF
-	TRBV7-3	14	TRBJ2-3	CASRQGSNTDTQYF
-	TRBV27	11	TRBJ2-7	CASRTTSEQYF
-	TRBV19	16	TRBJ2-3	CASSIASGYRTDTQYF